The clone carrying this TCR beta chain came up once. Clones were sequenced by immunoSEQ multiplex PCR, and TCRdb holds only the in-frame ones, with some missing. Of tens of thousands of clones in the sample, about four fifths were seen once. The time point was: after dendritic cell vaccination, including at tumor progression/relapse. The ends lost 3 bases at V and 3 bases at J; junction bases unmatched: 16. The germline gives CDR1 GTSNPN, CDR2 SVGIG (reference sequence). The CDR3 runs 18 residues. These data are taken from a study of glioma-infiltrating T cells after dendritic cell vaccination. Study-wide background: The vaccine used monocyte-derived dendritic cells pulsed overnight with autologous tumor lysate.

This chain connects TRBV30 to TRBJ1-1; the match to TRBD1 covers 10 bases. The sequence derives from a human donor with glioblastoma. The starting material was blood, obtained after dendritic cell vaccination. CDR3 sequence reads: CAWRAPGQGSAGYTEAFF. The CDR3 region has the DNA TGTGCCTGGAGAGCCCCGGGACAGGGGTCTGCTGGGTACACTGAAGCTTTCTTT.